The rows below give T cell receptor beta chains drawn from one sample of a study of post-analysis software for immune sequencing data. One entry per CDR3 protein results from TCRdb running MiXCR on the PCR reads. The sample has about 200,000 distinct CDR3 sequences, 25% to 30% seen once. The sample taken for sequencing was blood. Every receptor here comes from a girl under 18 with multiple sclerosis. The CDR3 runs from the conserved cysteine through the conserved F or W. The D gene is left open where the match is weak. The size entry is marked missing in some rows and otherwise reads once, few, many or a size class.

V gene	J gene	clone size	D gene	CDR3 protein	CDR3 DNA
TRBV2	TRBJ2-7	.	.	CASSGSDGFSYEQYF	TGTGCCAGCAGTGGCTCGGACGGATTCTCCTACGAGCAGTACTTC
TRBV13	TRBJ2-6	.	.	CASSTDSSGANVLTF	TGTGCCAGCAGCACCGACAGCTCTGGGGCCAACGTCCTGACTTTC
TRBV6-5	TRBJ2-5	.	TRBD1	CASSYSRRTGVPETQYF	TGTGCCAGTAGTTACTCGAGAAGGACAGGGGTTCCGGAGACCCAGTACTTC
TRBV28	TRBJ2-3	many	.	CASSRDRITDTQYF	TGTGCCAGCAGCCGAGACAGGATCACAGATACGCAGTATTTT
TRBV7-9	TRBJ2-3	many	.	CASRLQGDTQYF	TGTGCCAGCAGGTTGCAGGGAGATACGCAGTATTTT
TRBV20-1	TRBJ2-7	.	.	CSGSAAGEVYEQYF	TGCAGTGGCTCTGCGGCAGGGGAAGTGTACGAGCAGTACTTC
TRBV2	TRBJ2-7	.	TRBD2	CASFPVLAGGSEQYF	TGTGCCAGCTTCCCGGTGCTAGCGGGAGGAAGCGAGCAGTACTTC
TRBV20-1	TRBJ2-1	few	TRBD2	CSARAPLAGVEQFF	TGCAGTGCTAGAGCCCCCCTAGCGGGGGTAGAGCAGTTCTTC
TRBV16	TRBJ1-1	few	TRBD1	CASSQFGTGGVENEAFF	TGTGCCAGCAGCCAATTCGGAACAGGGGGTGTAGAAAATGAAGCTTTCTTT
TRBV29-1	TRBJ2-1	many	.	CSVGSREQFF	TGCAGCGTTGGTTCCCGAGAGCAGTTCTTC